This TCR beta chain was sequenced during a study of shared clonotypes between healthy human individuals. A word on this clone: The antigen remains unidentified.

Study-wide results and limits: Between a handful of donors, naive CD4 clonotypes were shared at a level of around 4.8%.

Investigators spread the genomic DNA of each subset evenly over several immunoSEQ plates. Sorted-subset replicate PCRs used 200 ng DNA, approximately 33,000 T cell genomes. Here immunoSEQ multiplex PCR was the method, and the copy in TCRdb shows in-frame clones only, minus some. The sample has roughly 680,000 clones; 55% to 80% are singletons. This CDR3 comprises 14 residues. V dropped 6 bases and J dropped 0 bases, with 11 bases sitting between them. Germline CDR1 and CDR2: MNHEY and SMNVEV (reference sequence). Sequencing was performed on memory CD4+ T cells sorted from blood. Subset here: CD45RA-negative fraction. V is TRBV27 and J is TRBJ1-1, with D hard to call. The source of this sequence is a woman aged 30 to 39 in good health. CDR3 amino acids: CASSLDRLNTEAFF. CDR3 bases: TGTGCCAGCAGCCTCGACCGATTGAACACTGAAGCTTTCTTT.